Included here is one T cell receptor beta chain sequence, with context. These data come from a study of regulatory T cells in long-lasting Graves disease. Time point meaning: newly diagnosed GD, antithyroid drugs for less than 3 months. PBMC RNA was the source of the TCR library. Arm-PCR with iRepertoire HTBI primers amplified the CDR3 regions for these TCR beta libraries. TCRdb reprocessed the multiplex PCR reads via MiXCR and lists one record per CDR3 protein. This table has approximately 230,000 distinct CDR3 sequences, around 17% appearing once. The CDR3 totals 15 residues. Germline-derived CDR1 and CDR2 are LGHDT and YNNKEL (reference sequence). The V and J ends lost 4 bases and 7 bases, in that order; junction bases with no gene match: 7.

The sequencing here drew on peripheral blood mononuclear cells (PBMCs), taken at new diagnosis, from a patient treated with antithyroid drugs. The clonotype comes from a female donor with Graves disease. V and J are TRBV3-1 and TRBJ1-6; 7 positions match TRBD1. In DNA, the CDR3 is TGTGCCAGCAGCCCAGGCCTGACAGGGAATTCACCCCTCCACTTT. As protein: CASSPGLTGNSPLHF. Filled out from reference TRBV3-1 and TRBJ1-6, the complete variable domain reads DTAVSQTPKYLVTQMGNDKSIKCEQNLGHDTMYWYKQDSKKFLKIMFSYNNKELIINETVPNRFSPKSPDKAHLNLHINSLELGDSAVYFCASSPGLTGNSPLHFGNGTRLTVT.